This TCR beta chain was retrieved from a study of cytomegalovirus exposure and HLA in healthy donors. Vbeta (60) and Jbeta (13) primers were used in the PCR. Using immunoSEQ multiplex PCR, the repertoire was profiled, and TCRdb retains in-frame clones only, with some absent. The data contain about 80,000 clones, around 79% of them singletons. CDR1 is SGHNT and CDR2 is YYREEE in the germline V gene (reference sequence). With V trimmed by 3 bases and J by 4 bases, 8 bases remained unmatched. CDR3 length: 15 residues. Sequencing was carried out using PBMCs. The chain recombines TRBV5-4 with TRBJ2-3, with TRBD1 matching 7 bases. This TCR derives from a human donor in good health. For the CDR3, the DNA is TGTGCCAGCAGCTCCCCCAGAGGGGGCCCAGATACGCAGTATTTT. Translated: CASSSPRGGPDTQYF.